The sequence of this T cell receptor (beta chain) was determined in a study of cytomegalovirus exposure and HLA in healthy donors. Regarding this clone: What it recognizes is unknown.

Researchers ran the PCR with 60 Vbeta and 13 Jbeta primers. Using immunoSEQ multiplex PCR, the repertoire was profiled, and TCRdb retains in-frame clones only, with some absent. The sample records roughly 190,000 clones, around nine tenths being singletons. This CDR3 has 15 amino acids. The J segment lost 4 bases and the V segment lost 7 bases, leaving 14 bases of the junction unmatched. Germline V lookup: CDR1 SQVTM, CDR2 ANQGSEA. Broader study findings: Accurate HLA-A and HLA-B prediction from TCR beta sequences was reported for most subjects.

The receptor comes from a woman aged 18-29 years in good health and CMV-seronegative. The chain carries TRBV29-1 and TRBJ2-5, with TRBD2 matching over 8 bases. Sequencing was performed on PBMCs. CDR3 coding DNA: TGCAGCGCCATTAAGAGCGGGGGCCTCCGAGAGACCCAGTACTTC. The encoded protein is CSAIKSGGLRETQYF.